This T cell receptor beta chain was obtained from a study of beta chain features in type 1 diabetes. Study-wide results and limits: Across patients, naive, central memory and Treg TCRB repertoires exhibited apparently greater similarity than was observed across healthy donors. TCRB CDR3s from Type 1 diabetes patients were moderately but significantly shorter in all four CD4+ subsets.

A few counts support this clone. The antigen remains undetermined. Expressed TCRB transcripts got sequenced, as all isolated RNA was reverse transcribed. Generated by immunoSEQ multiplex PCR, the TCRdb table keeps only in-frame clones and is missing some. The repertoire holds 860,000 or so clones, with roughly a sixth as singletons. The CDR3 loop spans 15 amino acids. V lost 6 bases, J lost 2 bases, and 9 bases stayed unmatched. Germline CDR1 SNHLY, CDR2 FYNNEI. Sequencing input: naive CD4+ T cells from blood. The chain links TRBV2 to TRBJ2-7; 8 positions match TRBD2. This receptor was identified in a woman aged 18-35 years in good health. CDR3 sequence reads: CASSGGREAPYEQYF. The CDR3 DNA follows: TGTGCCAGCAGCGGGGGGCGGGAGGCCCCCTACGAGCAGTACTTC.